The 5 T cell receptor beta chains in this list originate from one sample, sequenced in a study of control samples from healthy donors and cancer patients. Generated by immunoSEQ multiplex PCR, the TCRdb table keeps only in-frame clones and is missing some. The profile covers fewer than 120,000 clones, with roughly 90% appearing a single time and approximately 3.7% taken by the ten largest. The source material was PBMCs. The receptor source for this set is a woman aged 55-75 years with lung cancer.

CDR3 bases: TGTGCCAGTATTAGTTGGGAGGAGAACACTGAAGCTTTCTTT. It specifies CASISWEENTEAFF. This rearrangement joins TRBV19 to TRBJ1-1; D unresolved. Germline V gene lookup returns CDR1 LNHDA and CDR2 SQIVND (reference sequence). The CDR3 is 14 residues long. V lost 7 bases, J lost 1 base, and 13 bases lay in between.

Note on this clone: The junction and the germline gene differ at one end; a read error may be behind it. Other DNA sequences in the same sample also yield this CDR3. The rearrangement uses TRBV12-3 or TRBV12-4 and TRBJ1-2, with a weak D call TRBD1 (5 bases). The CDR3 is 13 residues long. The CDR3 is CASSHRDHYGYTF. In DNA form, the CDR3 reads TGCGCCAGCAGCCATCGGGACCACTATGGCTACACCTTC.

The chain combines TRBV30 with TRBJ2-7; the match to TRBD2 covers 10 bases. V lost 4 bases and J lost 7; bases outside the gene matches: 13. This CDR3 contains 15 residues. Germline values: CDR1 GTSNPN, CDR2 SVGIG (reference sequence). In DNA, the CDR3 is TGTGCCTGGATTAACTTCAGCGGGGGGGCTCGGGAGCAGTACTTC. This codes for CAWINFSGGAREQYF.

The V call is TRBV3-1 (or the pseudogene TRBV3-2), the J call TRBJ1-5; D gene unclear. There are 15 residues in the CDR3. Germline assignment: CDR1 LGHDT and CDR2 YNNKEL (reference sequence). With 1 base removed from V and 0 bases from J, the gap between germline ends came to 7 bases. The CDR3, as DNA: TGTGCCAGCAGCCAAGCACATAATAGCAATCAGCCCCAGCATTTT. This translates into CASSQAHNSNQPQHF.

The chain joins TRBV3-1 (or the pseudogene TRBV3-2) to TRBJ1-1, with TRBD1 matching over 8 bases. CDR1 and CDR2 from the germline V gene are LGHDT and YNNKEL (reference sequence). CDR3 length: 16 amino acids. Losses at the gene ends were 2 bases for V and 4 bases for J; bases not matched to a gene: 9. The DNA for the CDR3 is TGTGCCAGCAGCCAAAGTCAGGGGGCGCGAAGCACTGAAGCTTTCTTT. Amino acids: CASSQSQGARSTEAFF.